The 21 T cell receptor beta chains below come from one sample, sequenced in a study of Tregs in tolerant kidney transplant recipients. Mixed chimerism was transient after nonmyeloablative marrow transplants from related graft donors. Clones were sequenced by immunoSEQ multiplex PCR, and TCRdb holds only the in-frame ones, with some missing. In all, the sample yields approximately 13,000 clones. The source was CD8+ T cells from blood (PBMCs), collected 6 months after the transplant. These receptors were collected from a human patient who received a combined kidney and bone marrow transplant. Some T cells may have come from the graft donor.

Of note for this clone: The read halts 3 residues ahead of the CDR3 end, with the missing end drawn from the germline J gene. This sequence joins TRBV5-1 and TRBJ2-7; D not certain. CDR3 length: 13 residues. The ends were cut back, 0 bases at V and 6 bases at J, with 10 bases in the middle. Germline V gene lookup returns CDR1 SGHRS and CDR2 YFSETQ. Partial CDR3 DNA: TGCGCCAGCAGCTTGGGCCTAGTGACCGAG. Its protein is CASSLGLVTE. The entire CDR3 is CASSLGLVTEQYF.

A word on this clone: The CDR3 end lies 3 residues beyond the end of the read and is filled in from the germline J gene. V gene TRBV29-1 combines with J gene TRBJ2-2; weak D call: TRBD1 (6 bases). CDR3 length: 13 residues. With 5 bases removed from V and 4 bases from J, the gap between germline ends came to 11 bases. The germline gives CDR1 SQVTM, CDR2 ANQGSEA. CDR3 bases read: TGCAGCGTTAGACAGGAGCCCACCGGGGAG. Its translation: CSVRQEPTGE. From start to end, the CDR3 is CSVRQEPTGELFF.

For this clone: An end of the junction does not agree with germline; a read error may underlie this. The CDR3 end falls 3 residues outside the read, so it is completed with the germline J gene. V gene TRBV13 combines with J gene TRBJ2-5, with D perhaps TRBD2 (6 bases). The germline V gene encodes CDR1 PRHDT and CDR2 FYEKMQ (reference sequence). The CDR3 is 16 residues long. The CDR3 DNA, read in part, is TGTGCCAGCATCTTATCAGGTTCGGGGGTGAGAGAGACC. Amino acid sequence: CASILSGSGVRET. The CDR3, in full, reads CASILSGSGVRETQYF.

A word on this clone: The CDR3 end falls 3 residues outside the read, so it is completed with the germline J gene. The chain is built from TRBV18 and TRBJ2-1; the D gene is possibly TRBD1 (5 bases). The CDR3 extends over 15 amino acids. The germline gives CDR1 KGHSH, CDR2 LQKENI. Trimming pared 4 bases from V and 5 bases from J, leaving 15 bases between. Partial CDR3 DNA: TGTGCCAGCTCACTCAGGGATCAGGTTAACAATGAG. This sequence encodes CASSLRDQVNNE. The entire CDR3 reads CASSLRDQVNNEQFF.

A word on this clone: The CDR3 extends 3 residues past the end of the read, so its final part is completed from the germline J gene. This chain connects TRBV2 to TRBJ2-7; 14 bases fit TRBD2. The CDR3 totals 17 residues. CDR1 is SNHLY and CDR2 is FYNNEI in the germline V gene. Trimming took 6 bases from V and 3 from J; bases not matched to a gene: 10. The CDR3 sequence is CASSGGGLAGARYEQYF. The part of the CDR3 DNA that was read is TGTGCCAGCAGCGGGGGGGGACTAGCGGGAGCCCGCTACGAG.

Notes on this clone: The read terminates 3 residues ahead of where the CDR3 ends, so the germline J gene completes it. The chain uses TRBV10-3 and TRBJ2-2; tentative D call: TRBD2 (6 bases). Germline V gives CDR1 ENHRY, CDR2 SYGVKD. V lost 0 bases and J lost 5, with 13 bases in between. The CDR3 sequence is 16 residues long. This CDR3 reads CAISESIGGGTGELFF. The covered CDR3 bases are TGTGCCATCAGTGAGTCGATCGGGGGAGGTACCGGGGAG.

On this clone itself: The sequenced fragment ends 3 residues before the CDR3 boundary, so the rest is inferred from the germline J gene. This rearrangement joins TRBV5-1 to TRBJ2-2; 7 bases agree with TRBD1. CDR1 and CDR2 from the germline V gene are SGHRS and YFSETQ. The CDR3 sequence is 13 residues long. With V trimmed by 4 bases and J by 5 bases, 2 bases remained unmatched. The CDR3: CASSETGTGELFF. The covered CDR3 bases are TGCGCCAGCAGCGAGACAGGGACCGGGGAG.

With regard to this clone: Read sequence stops 3 residues before the CDR3 end, and the germline J gene provides the missing end. The rearrangement uses TRBV19 and TRBJ2-1, with 9 bases that match TRBD1. Germline CDR1 LNHDA, CDR2 SQIVND (reference sequence). The CDR3 is made up of 15 amino acids. The trim removed 4 bases at V and 3 bases at J, leaving 4 bases unmatched. The CDR3 DNA, read in part, is TGTGCCAGTAGTACGGACAGGGGTGACTACAATGAG. It codes for CASSTDRGDYNE. The complete CDR3 sequence is CASSTDRGDYNEQFF.

About this clone itself: The read terminates 3 residues before the CDR3 end, so the remaining end is supplied by the germline J gene. The chain carries TRBV13 and TRBJ2-5, with D tentatively TRBD2 (6 bases). V was shortened by 5 bases and J by 1 base, with 11 bases between the two germline ends. Germline CDR1 and CDR2: PRHDT and FYEKMQ (reference sequence). CDR3 length equals 14 residues. This chain's CDR3 is CASSARGVQETQYF. CDR3 bases read: TGTGCCAGCAGCGCCCGCGGGGTCCAAGAGACC.

Its frequency marks this clone as medium-sized. The CDR3 extends 3 residues past the end of the read, so its final part is completed from the germline J gene. The J gene is TRBJ1-5, the V gene TRBV12-5; TRBD1 is a possible D gene (6 bases). This CDR3 comprises 15 residues. Per germline, CDR1 LGHNT and CDR2 FRNRAP. V was shortened by 10 bases and J by 3 bases, with 19 bases between the two germline ends. This CDR3 reads CATSAQGTSNQPQHF. Partial CDR3 DNA: TGTGCTACCTCAGCACAGGGCACTTCCAATCAGCCC. The full variable domain, with the rest looked up from reference TRBV12-5 and TRBJ1-5, is DARVTQTPRHKVTEMGQEVTMRCQPILGHNTVFWYRQTMMQGLELLAYFRNRAPLDDSGMPKDRFSAEMPDATLATLKIQPSEPRDSAVYFCATSAQGTSNQPQHFGDGTRLSIL.

Regarding this clone: The read terminates 3 residues ahead of where the CDR3 ends, so the germline J gene completes it. The chain joins TRBV4-1 to TRBJ2-7, with D perhaps matching TRBD1 (6 bases). The germline V gene has CDR1 MGHRA and CDR2 YSYEKL. V lost 0 bases and J 3 bases, leaving 15 bases between the germline ends. The CDR3 sequence is 16 residues long. The CDR3 sequence: CASSQEQGLPLYEQYF. The DNA read from the CDR3 is TGCGCCAGCAGCCAAGAACAGGGCTTACCCCTCTACGAG.

The CDR3 spells CASSDGQAGFYEQYF. The sequenced CDR3 bases are TGTGCCAGCAGTGACGGACAGGCGGGCTTTTACGAG. The chain carries TRBV2 and TRBJ2-7; 7 bases align to TRBD1. The sequence runs out 3 residues before the end of the CDR3; the remainder is reconstructed from the germline J gene. V shed 3 bases, J shed 4 bases, and the junction held 9 bases outside the gene matches. The V gene's germline CDR1 is SNHLY and CDR2 FYNNEI. The CDR3 totals 15 residues.

For this clone: The missing CDR3 end, 3 residues past where the read stops, is filled in from the germline J gene. The chain recombines TRBV11-2 with TRBJ2-7, with D uncertain. This CDR3 is built from 13 residues. Trimming removed 3 bases at V and 6 bases at J, with 12 bases between. The germline gives CDR1 SGHAT, CDR2 FQNNGV. The CDR3 bases that were read are TGTGCCAGCAGCTTTGCGAGCTATGGCGAG. Amino acid sequence: CASSFASYGE. The whole CDR3 protein reads CASSFASYGEQYF.

On this clone itself: The read terminates 3 residues ahead of where the CDR3 ends, so the germline J gene completes it. J is TRBJ1-1 and V is TRBV5-1, with no clear D. This CDR3 comprises 13 residues. Germline lookup yields CDR1 SGHRS and CDR2 YFSETQ. V gave up 0 bases and J gave up 5 bases, with 8 bases separating them. The CDR3 sequence is CASSLGSGTEAFF. The covered CDR3 bases are TGCGCCAGCAGCTTGGGGTCGGGGACTGAA.

A note on this clone: The read finishes 3 residues shy of the CDR3 end, and the germline J gene is used to complete it. The genes are TRBV2 and TRBJ2-4; D possibly corresponds to TRBD2 (5 bases). The CDR3 is 15 amino acids. The ends were cut back, 6 bases at V and 2 bases at J, with 14 bases in the middle. Germline V gene lookup returns CDR1 SNHLY and CDR2 FYNNEI. Partial CDR3 DNA: TGTGCCAGCAGGGTTTGGCGAGGGCCCAAAAACATT. Its protein is CASRVWRGPKNI. The whole CDR3 is CASRVWRGPKNIQYF.

To note about this clone: The read terminates 3 residues before the CDR3 end, so the remaining end is supplied by the germline J gene. The chain joins TRBV5-4 to TRBJ2-7; 8 bases are a match to TRBD1. This CDR3 comprises 14 residues. Germline V gene lookup returns CDR1 SGHNT and CDR2 YYREEE (reference sequence). Trimming cost V 4 bases and J 4 bases; bases outside gene matches: 7. The DNA read from the CDR3 is TGTGCCAGCAGCCCCGGGACAGGAGGATACGAG. It translates to CASSPGTGGYE. The CDR3 in its entirety is CASSPGTGGYEQYF.

With respect to this clone: The read gets to within 3 residues of the CDR3 end, and the germline J gene fills in the rest. The chain uses TRBV10-1 and TRBJ2-7, with D uncertain. Looked up from germline, CDR1 is WNHNN and CDR2 is SYGVQD (reference sequence). The CDR3 covers 13 residues. V dropped 6 bases and J dropped 0 bases, with 9 bases sitting between them. The covered CDR3 bases are TGCGCCAGCAGCTTACAGCCCTCCTACGAG. This encodes CASSLQPSYE. The full CDR3 is CASSLQPSYEQYF.

Points on this clone: The read ends 3 residues shy of where the CDR3 ends; the end is completed using the germline J gene. Different DNA sequences within this sample yield the same CDR3. The chain is built from TRBV11-2 and TRBJ2-7; TRBD1 matches at 7 bases. The CDR3 totals 13 residues. CDR1 and CDR2 (germline): SGHAT, FQNNGV. V was clipped by 5 bases and J by 5 bases; unmatched bases: 6. The CDR3 protein is CASSRGQVNEQYF. Partial CDR3 DNA: TGTGCCAGCAGCAGAGGACAGGTGAACGAG.

About this clone: The CDR3 end is not reached by the read, which stops 3 residues before it; the germline J gene fills it in. The rearrangement links TRBV12-5 to TRBJ2-2, with TRBD1 matching 10 bases. CDR1 and CDR2 from the germline V gene are LGHNT and FRNRAP. The CDR3 length is 18 residues. V lost 7 bases, J lost 7 bases, and 18 bases stayed unmatched. CDR3 amino acids: CASADRGLWSRTGGELFF. The DNA read from the CDR3 is TGTGCTAGTGCTGACAGGGGGCTTTGGTCGCGAACGGGCGGGGAG.

Comment on this clone: The CDR3 end lies 3 residues beyond the end of the read and is filled in from the germline J gene. The rearrangement links TRBV7-9 to TRBJ1-2, with 10 bases identical to TRBD1. Germline lookup yields CDR1 SEHNR and CDR2 FQNEAQ (reference sequence). This CDR3 spans 14 amino acids. V lost 3 bases and J lost 4; bases outside the gene matches: 2. The CDR3 bases that were read are TGTGCCAGCAGCTTGGGACAGGGGCTCTATGGC. This codes for CASSLGQGLYG. The complete CDR3 sequence is CASSLGQGLYGYTF.

CDR3 DNA, as far as it was read: TGTGCTGCCGAGGGAGGGGAAAAG. Its translation is CAAEGGEK. The whole CDR3 protein is CAAEGGEKLFF. The genes are TRBV30 and TRBJ2-2; 7 bases match TRBD2. The observed sequence ends 3 residues before the CDR3 terminus, with the missing tail filled in from the germline J gene. This CDR3 contains 11 residues. CDR1 and CDR2 (germline): GTSNPN, SVGIG (reference sequence). Complete variable domain (other parts from reference TRBV30 and TRBJ2-2): SQTIHQWPATLVQPVGSPLSLECTVEGTSNPNLYWYRQAAGRGLQLLFYSVGIGQISSEVPQNLSASRPQDRQFILSSKKLLLSDSGFYLCAAEGGEKLFFGEGSRLTVL.